This TCR beta chain derives from a study of blood T cell repertoires in COVID-19. Whole-study context: Acute and convalescent COVID-19 samples came from the United States, Italy and Spain. The cDNA or gDNA used as material had been derived from T cells, B-cell-depleted T cells, or PBMCs.

The authors' processing: Estimated nucleated cell counts came from reference gene primer amplification. The protocol was immunoSEQ multiplex PCR, while the TCRdb copy is restricted to in-frame clones and leaves out a portion. V and J calls and clone size come straight from that table; D and trimming were deduced from the DNA. The sample holds 250,000 or so clones, around 85% seen once. The receptor comes from an elderly man with acute or convalescent COVID-19. The sample taken for sequencing was peripheral blood.

The CDR3 DNA sequence: TGTGCCAGCAGTTACGGCGGGACAGGGTCCGGCTACACCTTC. Translating gives CASSYGGTGSGYTF. V is TRBV6-5 and J is TRBJ1-2; TRBD1 matches at 9 bases. With V trimmed by 2 bases and J by 8 bases, 6 bases remained unmatched. Germline CDR1 and CDR2: MNHEY and SVGAGI. This CDR3 is 14 amino acids long.